The clone carrying this TCR beta chain was counted ten times or more. Its antigen is not identified. This entry comes from a study of early T cells in non-severe SARS-CoV-2 infection. Study at large: Sequenced material consisted of bulk RNA (from unsorted whole blood), and chains were unpaired.

Findings and limits, study-wide: VDJdb-based annotation leaned toward anti-spike CD8 responses and missed private and CD4 specificities.

Unique molecular identifiers (one per individual cDNA molecule) were attached. TCRdb called the 5' RACE reads again in MiXCR, with one record for every CDR3 protein. Here the sample spans around 83,000 distinct CDR3 sequences, about 10% being singletons. With 3 bases removed from V and 1 base from J, the gap between germline ends came to 10 bases. CDR3 length: 14 amino acids. Germline CDR1 and CDR2: SGHRS and YFSETQ. The material was whole blood, obtained at baseline. The genes are TRBV5-1 and TRBJ1-1; the D is unclear. The TCR originated in an adult who was a healthcare worker with PCR-confirmed SARS-CoV-2 infection or an uninfected control (not recorded which). This CDR3 is CASSSWYTNTEAFF. The CDR3 DNA reads as TGCGCCAGCAGCTCCTGGTATACGAACACTGAAGCTTTCTTT.